The clone carrying this T cell receptor (beta chain) appeared a few times. The antigen remains undetermined. This entry belongs to a study of T cell responses to AZD1222 COVID-19 vaccine. Study observations and caveats: Spike-specific TCR breadth and depth went up after people got two AZD1222 doses. Seropositive status at baseline applied to only five or six AZD1222 recipients.

V lost 1 base and J lost 5; bases outside the gene matches: 7. CDR3 length equals 15 residues. Germline V lookup: CDR1 SGHRS, CDR2 YFSETQ. Sequenced by immunoSEQ multiplex PCR; TCRdb stores in-frame clones only, minus some. The profile shows 180,000 or so clones, 85% to 95% of them singletons. This clonotype was sampled from an adult who received the MenACWY meningococcal vaccine as a control. This material consisted of peripheral blood, taken 28 days after the second dose of the MenACWY control vaccine. V gene TRBV5-1 combines with J gene TRBJ1-2, with 8 bases aligning to TRBD1. The CDR3 loop reads CASSLFAGGGYGYTF. CDR3 coding DNA: TGCGCCAGCAGCTTGTTCGCAGGGGGCGGTTATGGCTACACCTTC.